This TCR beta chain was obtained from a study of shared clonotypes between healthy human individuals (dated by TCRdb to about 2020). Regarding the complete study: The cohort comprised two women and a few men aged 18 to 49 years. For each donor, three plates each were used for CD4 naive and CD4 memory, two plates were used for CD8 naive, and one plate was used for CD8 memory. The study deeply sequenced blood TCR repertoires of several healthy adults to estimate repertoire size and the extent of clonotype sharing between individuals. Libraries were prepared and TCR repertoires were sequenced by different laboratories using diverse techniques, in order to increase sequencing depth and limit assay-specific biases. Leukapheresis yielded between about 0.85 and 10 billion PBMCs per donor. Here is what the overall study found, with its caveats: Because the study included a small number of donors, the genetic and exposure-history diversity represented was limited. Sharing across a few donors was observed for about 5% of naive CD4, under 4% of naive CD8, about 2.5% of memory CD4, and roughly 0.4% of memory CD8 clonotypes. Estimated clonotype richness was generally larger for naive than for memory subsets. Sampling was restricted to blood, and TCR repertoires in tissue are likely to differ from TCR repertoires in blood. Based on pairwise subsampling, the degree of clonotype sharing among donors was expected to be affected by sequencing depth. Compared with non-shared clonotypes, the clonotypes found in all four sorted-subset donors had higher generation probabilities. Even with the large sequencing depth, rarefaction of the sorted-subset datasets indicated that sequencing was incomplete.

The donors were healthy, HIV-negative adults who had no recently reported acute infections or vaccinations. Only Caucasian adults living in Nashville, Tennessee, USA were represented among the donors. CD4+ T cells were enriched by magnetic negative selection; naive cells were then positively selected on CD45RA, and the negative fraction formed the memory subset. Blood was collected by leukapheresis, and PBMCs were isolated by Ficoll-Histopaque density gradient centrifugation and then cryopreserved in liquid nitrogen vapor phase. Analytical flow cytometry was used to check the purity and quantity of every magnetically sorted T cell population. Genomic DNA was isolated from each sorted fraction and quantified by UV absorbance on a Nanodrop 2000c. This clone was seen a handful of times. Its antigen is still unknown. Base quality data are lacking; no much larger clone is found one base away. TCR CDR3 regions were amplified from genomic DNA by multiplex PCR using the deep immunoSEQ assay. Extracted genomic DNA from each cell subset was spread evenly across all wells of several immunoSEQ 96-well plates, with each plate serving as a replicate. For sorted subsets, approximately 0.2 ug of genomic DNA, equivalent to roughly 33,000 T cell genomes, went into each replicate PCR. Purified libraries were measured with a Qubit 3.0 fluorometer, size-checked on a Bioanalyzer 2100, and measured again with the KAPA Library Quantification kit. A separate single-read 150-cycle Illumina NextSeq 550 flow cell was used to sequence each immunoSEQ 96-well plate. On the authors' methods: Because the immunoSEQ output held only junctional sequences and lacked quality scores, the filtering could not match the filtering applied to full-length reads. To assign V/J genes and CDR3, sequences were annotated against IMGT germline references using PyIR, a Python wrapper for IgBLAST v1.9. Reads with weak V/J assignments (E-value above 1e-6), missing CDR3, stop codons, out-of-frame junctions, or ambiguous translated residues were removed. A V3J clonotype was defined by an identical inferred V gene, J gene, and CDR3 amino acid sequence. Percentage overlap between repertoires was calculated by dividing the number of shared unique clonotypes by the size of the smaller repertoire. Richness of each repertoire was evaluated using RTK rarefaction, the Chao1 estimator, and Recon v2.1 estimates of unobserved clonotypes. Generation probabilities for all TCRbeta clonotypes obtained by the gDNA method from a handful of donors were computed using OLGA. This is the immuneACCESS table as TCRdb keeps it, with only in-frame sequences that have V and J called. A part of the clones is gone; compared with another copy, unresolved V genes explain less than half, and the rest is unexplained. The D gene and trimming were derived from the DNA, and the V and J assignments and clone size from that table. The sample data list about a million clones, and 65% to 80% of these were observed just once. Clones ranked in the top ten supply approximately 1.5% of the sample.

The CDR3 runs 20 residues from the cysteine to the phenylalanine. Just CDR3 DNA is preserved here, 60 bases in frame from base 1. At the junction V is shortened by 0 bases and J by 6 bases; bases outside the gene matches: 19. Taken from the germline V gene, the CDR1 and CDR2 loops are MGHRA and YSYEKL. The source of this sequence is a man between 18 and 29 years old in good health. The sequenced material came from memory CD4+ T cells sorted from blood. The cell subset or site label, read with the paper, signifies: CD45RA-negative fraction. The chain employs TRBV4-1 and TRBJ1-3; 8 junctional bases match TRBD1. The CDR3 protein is CASSQDQSAGGRFVSNTIYF. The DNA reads TGCGCCAGCAGCCAAGATCAAAGCGCAGGGGGCAGATTCGTGTCAAACACCATATATTTT.